This is a list of T cell receptor beta chains from one sample in a study of cytomegalovirus exposure and HLA in healthy donors. Clones were sequenced by immunoSEQ multiplex PCR, and TCRdb holds only the in-frame ones, with some missing. This sample yields 150,000 or so clones, of which roughly 79% are seen a single time; about 6.4% belongs to the top ten. Sequences were obtained from PBMCs. These TCRs come from a man between 35 and 55 years old in good health and CMV-seropositive. Each CDR3 is given with its conserved first and last residue. A D gene is named only where the DNA matches it firmly. Size tells how often a clone was seen (once, few, many) or the class of an expanded clone, and some rows leave it out.

.	TRBD1	TRBV25-1	TRBJ1-1	TGTGCCAGCAGTGGACCGGGACAGGGGAATTTATGGACTGAAGCTTTCTTT	CASSGPGQGNLWTEAFF
.	TRBD2	TRBV7-8	TRBJ2-7	TGTGCCAGCAGCGGAGCGGGAGGGCGGTTCGAGCAGTACTTC	CASSGAGGRFEQYF
.	TRBD1	TRBV5-4	TRBJ2-3	TGTGCCAGCAGCCTGGGACAGAGCACAGATACGCAGTATTTT	CASSLGQSTDTQYF
.	.	TRBV27	TRBJ2-7	TGTGCCAGCAGTTTAATCGCGGGTCGACCCTACGAGCAGTACTTC	CASSLIAGRPYEQYF
.	.	TRBV7-9	TRBJ2-4	TGTGCCAGCAGCTTAGGCGGGACTCCCCGGGGCAACATTCAGTACTTC	CASSLGGTPRGNIQYF
.	TRBD2	TRBV5-1	TRBJ2-5	TGCGCCAGCAGCTCACCCGAAGCGGGAGGAGAGACCCAGTACTTC	CASSSPEAGGETQYF
.	.	TRBV11-2	TRBJ2-2	TGTGCCAGCAGCCTATACCCGAACACCGGGGAGCTGTTTTTT	CASSLYPNTGELFF
.	.	TRBV4-1	TRBJ2-3	TGCGCCAGCAGCCAACAACTAGCCCACGGCACAGATACGCAGTATTTT	CASSQQLAHGTDTQYF
.	TRBD2	TRBV6-1	TRBJ2-7	TGTGCCAGCAGTGAACGCACCAGGCGGGAGGCGTCCTACGAGCAGTACTTC	CASSERTRREASYEQYF
.	.	TRBV5-1	TRBJ1-3	TGCGCCAGCAGCTTGGCAGGCCCCGATGGAAACACCATATATTTT	CASSLAGPDGNTIYF
.	.	TRBV7-9	TRBJ2-7	TGTGCCAGCAGCTTTGGGGGGACCCCCTACGAGCAGTACTTC	CASSFGGTPYEQYF
.	TRBD1	TRBV6-1	TRBJ2-2	TGTGCCAGCAGTCGACAGGGAAACACCGGGGAGCTGTTTTTT	CASSRQGNTGELFF
few	.	TRBV7-8	TRBJ2-7	TGTGCCAGCAGCTTGCAGGACTGGACCTACGAGCAGTACTTC	CASSLQDWTYEQYF
.	TRBD2	TRBV11-3	TRBJ2-1	TGTGCCAGCAGTCAGAAGCGGGAGCCCCCTTACAATGAGCAGTTCTTC	CASSQKREPPYNEQFF
few	.	TRBV9	TRBJ2-1	TGTGCCAGCAGCGCCTCTAGGAATGAGCAGTTCTTC	CASSASRNEQFF
few	TRBD1	TRBV29-1	TRBJ1-2	TGCAGCTCCGGGACAGGGGGCGACTATGGCTACACCTTC	CSSGTGGDYGYTF
.	.	TRBV28	TRBJ1-1	TGTGCCAGCAGCATATCCGGGAACACTGAAGCTTTCTTT	CASSISGNTEAFF
few	.	TRBV29-1	TRBJ1-1	TGCAGCGTTGAATTCGGACTCGTGAACACTGAAGCTTTCTTT	CSVEFGLVNTEAFF
.	.	TRBV7-2	TRBJ2-2	TGTGCCAGCAGCTTAGCGTCCGGGTTGGGCGGGGAGCTGTTTTTT	CASSLASGLGGELFF
.	TRBD2	TRBV27	TRBJ2-1	TGTGCCAGCAGTTTGATGGGCACCGGGACTAATTACAATGAGCAGTTCTTC	CASSLMGTGTNYNEQFF
.	.	TRBV11-2	TRBJ1-1	TGTGCCAGCAGCCCTGTTGGGGGGGTGAACACTGAAGCTTTCTTT	CASSPVGGVNTEAFF
few	TRBD1	TRBV2	TRBJ2-3	TGTGCCAGCAGTGAGACAGGGTGGGATGTAGGAGATACGCAGTATTTT	CASSETGWDVGDTQYF
.	.	TRBV27	TRBJ1-2	TGTGCCAGCAGTAGACCTCCGGGAACCACACACCTCACCTTC	CASSRPPGTTHLTF
.	TRBD1	TRBV7-6	TRBJ1-6	TGTGCCAGCAGCTCGTACTACAGGGGGCTGAATTCACCCCTCCACTTT	CASSSYYRGLNSPLHF
.	TRBD1	TRBV19	TRBJ1-4	TGTGCCAGTAGTATCACCGGGACAGGGAAAGAAGGGCTGTTTTTT	CASSITGTGKEGLFF
.	TRBD1	TRBV7-6	TRBJ2-6	TGTGCCAGCAGCCCCAAGGACAGGGGTAACTCTGGGGCCAACGGCCTGACTTTC	CASSPKDRGNSGANGLTF
.	TRBD2	TRBV4-1	TRBJ2-7	TGCGCCAGCAGCCAAGAGATTGCTAGCGGGAGTTACGAGCAGTACTTC	CASSQEIASGSYEQYF
.	TRBD1	TRBV5-1	TRBJ1-1	TGCGCCAGCAGCCACGGACAGGGTAAGATGAACACTGAAGCTTTCTTT	CASSHGQGKMNTEAFF
.	.	TRBV19	TRBJ1-4	TGTGCCAGTAGTAGGCCGCAGGGGTCTAATGAAAAACTGTTTTTT	CASSRPQGSNEKLFF
.	.	TRBV28	TRBJ1-5	TGTGCCAGCAGTTACCTTGGGGGGTCCCAGCATTTT	CASSYLGGSQHF
.	TRBD2	TRBV19	TRBJ2-1	TGTGCCAGTAGTATAGGATCGGGACTAGCGGGTGACAATGAGCAGTTCTTC	CASSIGSGLAGDNEQFF
.	TRBD2	TRBV29-1	TRBJ2-3	TGCAGCGTTGTCTCTGCGGGAGGGCCGTCGGATACGCAGTATTTT	CSVVSAGGPSDTQYF
.	.	TRBV18	TRBJ1-4	TGTGCCAGCTCACCAGGGCGGGTTGAAAAACTGTTTTTT	CASSPGRVEKLFF
.	TRBD2	TRBV27	TRBJ2-1	TGTGCCAGCAGTTTCCCCCCGACTAGCGGTTTTTACAATGAGCAGTTCTTC	CASSFPPTSGFYNEQFF
.	TRBD1	TRBV30	TRBJ1-6	TGTGCCTGGAGCCGACAGGGGAATTCACCCCTCCACTTT	CAWSRQGNSPLHF
few	TRBD1	TRBV7-8	TRBJ2-7	TGTGCCAGCAGTTCCCGGGACAGCTCCTACGAGCAGTACTTC	CASSSRDSSYEQYF
.	TRBD1	TRBV16	TRBJ2-7	TGTGCCAGCAGCCCCTGGGACAGAATCTACGAGCAGTACTTC	CASSPWDRIYEQYF
few	.	TRBV7-3	TRBJ1-1	TGTGCCAGCAGACAAGACAGGAACACTGAAGCTTTCTTT	CASRQDRNTEAFF
.	.	TRBV6-5	TRBJ1-1	TGTGCCAGCAGTGAGACAGTGAACACTGAAGCTTTCTTT	CASSETVNTEAFF
.	.	TRBV19	TRBJ2-7	TGTGCCAGTAGTATCACTTCACAGGCACTCTCCTACGAGCAGTACTTC	CASSITSQALSYEQYF
.	TRBD2	TRBV7-8	TRBJ2-7	TGTGCCAGCAGCTCCATTAGCGGGATCGAGCAGTACTTC	CASSSISGIEQYF